This is a list of T cell receptor beta chains from one sample in a study of Ad26.COV2.S vaccination and SARS-CoV-2 variants. Using immunoSEQ multiplex PCR, the repertoire was profiled, and TCRdb retains in-frame clones only, with some absent. The repertoire consists of 380,000 or so clones, with 88% occurring once and the leading ten covering 6.4%. The sample here was peripheral blood, taken in a trial of Ad26.COV2.S vaccine versus placebo. These receptors were taken from a person between 18 and 65 years old who received the Ad26.COV2.S COVID-19 vaccine or a placebo. The CDR3 runs from the conserved cysteine through the conserved F or W. Each record gives: V gene, D gene, J gene, clone size, CDR3 length, CDR3 DNA, CDR3 protein. A D gene is named only where the DNA matches it firmly. Clone size appears in some rows only: once, few, many, or a class for an expanded clone.

TRBV6-5	.	TRBJ1-5	.	14	TGTGCCAGCAGGGCAGGGTTGTCGGATCAGCCCCAGCATTTT	CASRAGLSDQPQHF
TRBV6-5	.	TRBJ2-7	.	15	TGTGCCAGCAGTTACTCCCCTGGGACACTATACGAGCAGTACTTC	CASSYSPGTLYEQYF
TRBV5-1	.	TRBJ2-7	.	15	TGCGCCAGCAGCTTACCAGGGTCGCAATCTCCCGAGCAGTACTTC	CASSLPGSQSPEQYF
TRBV6-5	.	TRBJ2-6	.	15	TGTGCCAGCGGGTCAACAGCTTCTGGGGCCAACGTCCTGACTTTC	CASGSTASGANVLTF
TRBV7-9	.	TRBJ2-6	.	16	TGTGCCAGCAGCTTAGGGGCCAGCTCTGGGGCCAACGTCCTGACTTTC	CASSLGASSGANVLTF
TRBV7-2	.	TRBJ2-7	few	17	TGTGCCAGCAGCGCTTCCCGTTGGGTTAGGGGAGACTACGAGCAGTACTTC	CASSASRWVRGDYEQYF
TRBV27	.	TRBJ1-1	.	13	TGTGCCAGCAGTCCCTGGGGCTACACTGAAGCTTTCTTT	CASSPWGYTEAFF
TRBV7-2	.	TRBJ2-1	.	15	TGTGCCAGCAGCTTAAGGCCCAGCTCCTACAATGAGCAGTTCTTC	CASSLRPSSYNEQFF
TRBV7-3	.	TRBJ2-5	.	16	TGTGCCAGCAGTCCGCAGGGCTCCTTCGTCCAAGAGACCCAGTACTTC	CASSPQGSFVQETQYF
TRBV12-3/TRBV12-4	TRBD1	TRBJ1-1	.	12	TGTGCCAGCAGTTTTGGGGACAGTGGGGCTTTCTTT	CASSFGDSGAFF
TRBV27	.	TRBJ2-5	once	15	TGTGCCAGCAGGAGACGTGGAGGACGCCAAGAGACCCAGTACTTC	CASRRRGGRQETQYF
TRBV10-2	.	TRBJ2-1	.	12	TGCGCCAGCAGTGAGTCTAGGAATGAGCAGTTCTTC	CASSESRNEQFF
TRBV9	.	TRBJ2-2	.	13	TGTGCCAGCAGCATCCACAGGGCTGGGGAGCTGTTTTTT	CASSIHRAGELFF
TRBV30	.	TRBJ2-2	.	15	TGTGCCTGGAACAGGGTACCGGCGAACACCGGGGAGCTGTTTTTT	CAWNRVPANTGELFF
TRBV5-4	.	TRBJ2-3	.	15	TGTGCCAGCAGCTTGGATAGGGGTGTACCAGATACGCAGTATTTT	CASSLDRGVPDTQYF
TRBV4-2	.	TRBJ2-2	.	17	TGTGCCAGCAGCCAAAGATTCTCTGGCGGGACCGCCGGGGAGCTGTTTTTT	CASSQRFSGGTAGELFF
TRBV9	TRBD1	TRBJ2-3	.	17	TGTGCCAGCAGCCTTTTGGGACAGTTAAAACAGACAGATACGCAGTATTTT	CASSLLGQLKQTDTQYF
TRBV18	.	TRBJ1-5	.	16	TGTGCCAGCTCACCAGGCGGGGGAGGTGGCAATCAGCCCCAGCATTTT	CASSPGGGGGNQPQHF
TRBV19	.	TRBJ1-5	.	15	TGTGCCAGTAGTATAGGTGGCAGGGTGGCGGGGCCCCAGCATTTT	CASSIGGRVAGPQHF
TRBV7-2	.	TRBJ1-1	.	14	TGTGCCAGCAGCCCCCATAAGGTGCGCACTGAAGCTTTCTTT	CASSPHKVRTEAFF
TRBV9	.	TRBJ2-3	.	16	TGTGCCAGCAGCGTAGGTGGTAGAGCGGGCCTAGATACGCAGTATTTT	CASSVGGRAGLDTQYF
TRBV29-1	.	TRBJ2-5	once	13	TGTAGCGCCGCGGTTGCCATTCGGGAGACCCAGTACTTC	CSAAVAIRETQYF
TRBV7-3	TRBD2	TRBJ2-7	.	14	TGTGCCAGCAGCCCGGCCGGACTAGACTACGAGCAGTACTTC	CASSPAGLDYEQYF
TRBV7-6	.	TRBJ1-5	.	17	TGTGCCAGCAGCTTAGCGTTGACAGCGCCGGGGATACAGCCCCAGCATTTT	CASSLALTAPGIQPQHF
TRBV7-3	TRBD2	TRBJ2-1	.	18	TGTGCCAGCAGCTCAGCCGGGACTAGCGGGAAATCCTACAATGAGCAGTTCTTC	CASSSAGTSGKSYNEQFF
TRBV5-1	.	TRBJ1-2	once	16	TGCGCCAGCAGCAACCCCCCCGCACAGGCTAACTATGGCTACACCTTC	CASSNPPAQANYGYTF
TRBV30	.	TRBJ1-2	.	14	TGTGCCTGGAAAGAGGGCCGTATTAACTATGGCTACACCTTC	CAWKEGRINYGYTF
TRBV6-5	.	TRBJ1-5	.	12	TGTGCCAGCACGGGTCCCAATCAGCCCCAGCATTTT	CASTGPNQPQHF
TRBV6-2/TRBV6-3	.	TRBJ1-4	.	15	TGTGCCAGCAGCCTCGGGGTCGCAACTAATGAAAAACTGTTTTTT	CASSLGVATNEKLFF
TRBV27	.	TRBJ1-5	.	13	TGTGCCAGCAGTTGGGGAGTCAATCAGCCCCAGCATTTT	CASSWGVNQPQHF
TRBV9	.	TRBJ2-3	.	17	TGTGCCAGCAGCGTAGTGGGCTCCAGCCGTGGCACAGATACGCAGTATTTT	CASSVVGSSRGTDTQYF
TRBV14	.	TRBJ2-7	.	16	TGTGCCAGCAGCACTCACGGGACTTTGATAGCCTACGAGCAGTACTTC	CASSTHGTLIAYEQYF
TRBV7-8	TRBD2	TRBJ2-3	.	16	TGTGCCAGCAGCGACGGACTAGCGGAAAACACAGATACGCAGTATTTT	CASSDGLAENTDTQYF
TRBV7-3	.	TRBJ2-1	once	16	TGTGCCAGCAGCCTGCGCGGCCCTAGAGGTGAGGGTGAGCAGTTCTTC	CASSLRGPRGEGEQFF
TRBV5-1	.	TRBJ1-1	.	13	TGCGCCAGCAGCTTGAATTTTAACACTGAAGCTTTCTTT	CASSLNFNTEAFF
TRBV28	TRBD1	TRBJ1-5	.	15	TGTGCCAGCAGTTTAGGGGGACAGAGCCATCAGCCCCAGCATTTT	CASSLGGQSHQPQHF
TRBV5-4	.	TRBJ1-2	.	13	TGTGCCAGCAGCTTGGGGGTTATTAGAGGCTACACCTTC	CASSLGVIRGYTF
TRBV9	TRBD1	TRBJ2-1	.	15	TGTGCCAGCAGCGTCGTACAGGGGGGAAGAGATGAGCAGTTCTTC	CASSVVQGGRDEQFF
TRBV7-8	.	TRBJ2-3	.	14	TGTGCCAGCAGCTTACAGCGTAAGAAAGATACGCAGTATTTT	CASSLQRKKDTQYF
TRBV11-2	.	TRBJ1-6	.	17	TGTGCCAGCAGCTCGAGACCCTTCGGAGGGGGGGATTCACCCCTCCACTTT	CASSSRPFGGGDSPLHF
TRBV5-1	TRBD1	TRBJ1-1	.	12	TGCGCCAGCAGCTTGTCCCGGGACAGAGCTTTCTTT	CASSLSRDRAFF
TRBV4-1	.	TRBJ2-5	.	15	TGCGCCAGCAGCCAAGACGCAGGTTCACAAGAGACCCAGTACTTC	CASSQDAGSQETQYF
TRBV7-9	.	TRBJ1-6	.	12	TGTGCCAGCGGGCGGGATAATTCACCCCTCCACTTT	CASGRDNSPLHF
TRBV7-3	.	TRBJ1-6	.	14	TGTGCCAGCAGCTTACAGAGTCGGGATTCACCCCTCCACTTT	CASSLQSRDSPLHF
TRBV6-2/TRBV6-3	TRBD1	TRBJ1-1	.	13	TGTGCCAGCAGTGGGGACAGGGTGCTTGAAGCTTTCTTT	CASSGDRVLEAFF
TRBV7-9	TRBD1	TRBJ1-6	.	16	TGTGCCAGCAGCTCCGGGACAGGGGGGATTAATTCACCCCTCCACTTT	CASSSGTGGINSPLHF
TRBV9	.	TRBJ1-2	.	14	TGTGCCAGCAGCGTAGAGGAGGGTTTAAGCGGCTACACCTTC	CASSVEEGLSGYTF
TRBV19	.	TRBJ1-5	few	16	TGTGCCAGTAGTCGGATGGGCATTTCACCCAATCAGCCCCAGCATTTT	CASSRMGISPNQPQHF
TRBV4-3	TRBD2	TRBJ2-1	.	17	TGCGCCAGCAGCCAAGACTACGCGGGGGGCCTCTACAATGAGCAGTTCTTC	CASSQDYAGGLYNEQFF
TRBV5-4	TRBD1	TRBJ2-5	.	17	TGTGCCAGCAGCTTTAGCCCTACAGGGGGCAAAAGGGAGACCCAGTACTTC	CASSFSPTGGKRETQYF
TRBV19	TRBD2	TRBJ2-1	.	19	TGTGCCAGTAGTAAACTAGCGGCACGAACGAGTTTGGGGAGCAATGAGCAGTTCTTC	CASSKLAARTSLGSNEQFF
TRBV7-3	.	TRBJ2-7	.	13	TGTGCCAGCAGCTTAAGCGCCGTGGGCGAGCAGTACTTC	CASSLSAVGEQYF
TRBV28	TRBD1	TRBJ2-7	.	14	TGTGCCAGCAGTTTAGGGTACAGGGGTCACGAGCAGTACTTC	CASSLGYRGHEQYF
TRBV27	TRBD2	TRBJ2-3	.	16	TGTGCCAGCAGTACCGTAGCGGGAGACGGCACAGATACGCAGTATTTT	CASSTVAGDGTDTQYF
TRBV7-3	TRBD1	TRBJ2-2	.	19	TGTGCCAGCAGCTTGCGGAGACAGGGGGGTTCGAGCAACACCGGGGAGCTGTTTTTT	CASSLRRQGGSSNTGELFF